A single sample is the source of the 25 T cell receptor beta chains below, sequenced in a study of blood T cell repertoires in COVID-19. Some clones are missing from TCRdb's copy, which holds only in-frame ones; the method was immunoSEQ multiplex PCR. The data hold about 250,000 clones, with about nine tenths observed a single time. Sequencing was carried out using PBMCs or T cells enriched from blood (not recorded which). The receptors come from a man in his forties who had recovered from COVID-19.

The CDR3 nucleotides read TGTGCCAGCAGTTACTCATCCGGGGTTACTGGAAACACCATATATTTT. Its protein is CASSYSSGVTGNTIYF. The genes are TRBV6-5 and TRBJ1-3; no clear D gene. Germline-derived CDR1 and CDR2 are MNHEY and SVGAGI. The CDR3 extends over 16 amino acids. Trimming pared 0 bases from V and 2 bases from J, leaving 11 bases between.

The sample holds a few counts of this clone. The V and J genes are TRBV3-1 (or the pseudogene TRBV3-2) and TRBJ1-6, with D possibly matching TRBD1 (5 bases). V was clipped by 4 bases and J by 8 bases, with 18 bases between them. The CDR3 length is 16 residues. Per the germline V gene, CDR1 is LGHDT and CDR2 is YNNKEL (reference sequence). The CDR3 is CASSLLPQGFYSPLHF. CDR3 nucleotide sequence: TGTGCCAGCAGCCTCTTACCGCAGGGATTTTATTCACCCCTCCACTTT.

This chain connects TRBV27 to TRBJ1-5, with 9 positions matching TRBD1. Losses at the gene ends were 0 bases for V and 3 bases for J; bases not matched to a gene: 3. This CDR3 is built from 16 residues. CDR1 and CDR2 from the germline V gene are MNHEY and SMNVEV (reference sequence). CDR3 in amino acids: CASSLSGQGNNQPQHF. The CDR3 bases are TGTGCCAGCAGTTTATCGGGACAGGGTAACAATCAGCCCCAGCATTTT.

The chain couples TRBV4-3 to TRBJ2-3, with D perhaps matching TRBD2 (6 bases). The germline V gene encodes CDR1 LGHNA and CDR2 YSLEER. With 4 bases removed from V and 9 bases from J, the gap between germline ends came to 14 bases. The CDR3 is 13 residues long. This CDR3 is CASSREGGDTQYF. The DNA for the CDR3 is TGCGCCAGCAGCCGCGAAGGCGGGGACACGCAGTATTTT.

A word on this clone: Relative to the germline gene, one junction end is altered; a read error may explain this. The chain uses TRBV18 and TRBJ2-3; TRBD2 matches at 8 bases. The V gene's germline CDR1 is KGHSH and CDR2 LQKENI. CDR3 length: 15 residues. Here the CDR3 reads CASSPLAAGTDTQYF. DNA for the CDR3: TGTGCCAGCTCCCCACTAGCGGCGGGCACAGATACGCAGTATTTT. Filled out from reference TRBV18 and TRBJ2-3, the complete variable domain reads NAGVMQNPRHLVRRRGQEARLRCSPMKGHSHVYWYRQLPEEGLKFMVYLQKENIIDESGMPKERFSAEFPKEGPSILRIQQVVRGDSAAYFCASSPLAAGTDTQYFGPGTRLTVL.

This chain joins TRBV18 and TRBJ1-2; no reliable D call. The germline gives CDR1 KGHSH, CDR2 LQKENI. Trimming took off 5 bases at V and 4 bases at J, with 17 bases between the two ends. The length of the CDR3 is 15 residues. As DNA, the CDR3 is TGTGCCAGCTCAGCGCGTGGCTCCGGAGGCTATGGCTACACCTTC. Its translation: CASSARGSGGYGYTF.

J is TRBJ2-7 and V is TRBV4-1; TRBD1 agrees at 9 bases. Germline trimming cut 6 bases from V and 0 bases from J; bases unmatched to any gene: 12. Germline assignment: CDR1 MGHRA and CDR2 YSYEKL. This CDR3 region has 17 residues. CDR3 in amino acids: CASRQTRDREASYEQYF. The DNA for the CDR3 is TGCGCCAGCAGACAAACCCGGGACAGGGAGGCCTCCTACGAGCAGTACTTC.

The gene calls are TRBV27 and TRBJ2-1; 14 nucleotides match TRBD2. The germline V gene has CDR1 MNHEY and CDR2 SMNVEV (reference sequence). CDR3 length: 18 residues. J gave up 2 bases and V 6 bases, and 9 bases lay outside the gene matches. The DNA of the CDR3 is TGTGCCAGCAGCCCGACTAGCGGGAGGGCCTTCGCCTACAATGAGCAGTTCTTC. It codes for CASSPTSGRAFAYNEQFF.

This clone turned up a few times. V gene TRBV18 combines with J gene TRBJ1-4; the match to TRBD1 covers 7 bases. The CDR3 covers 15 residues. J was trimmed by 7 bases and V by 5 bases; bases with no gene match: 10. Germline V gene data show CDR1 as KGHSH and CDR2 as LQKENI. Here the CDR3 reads CASSSGQEGGEKLFF. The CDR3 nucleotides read TGTGCCAGCTCATCCGGACAGGAGGGAGGTGAAAAACTGTTTTTT.

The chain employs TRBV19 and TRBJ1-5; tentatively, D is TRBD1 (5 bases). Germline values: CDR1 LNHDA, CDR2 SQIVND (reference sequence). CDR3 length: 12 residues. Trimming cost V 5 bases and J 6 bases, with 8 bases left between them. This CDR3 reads CASSRRGQPQHF. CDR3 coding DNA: TGTGCCAGTAGTCGGAGGGGTCAGCCCCAGCATTTT.

CDR3 sequence (DNA): TGTGCCAGCAGCTCGGACATGGGGTTGGATGGCTACACCTTC. Residues: CASSSDMGLDGYTF. V is TRBV7-2 and J is TRBJ1-2, with D perhaps matching TRBD1 (5 bases). Germline V gene data show CDR1 as SGHTA and CDR2 as FQGNSA. The V and J ends lost 4 bases and 6 bases respectively, with 15 bases between them. CDR3 size: 14 residues. The whole variable domain, filled in from reference TRBV7-2 and TRBJ1-2, reads GAGVSQSPSNKVTEKGKDVELRCDPISGHTALYWYRQSLGQGLEFLIYFQGNSAPDKSGLPSDRFSAERTGGSVSTLTIQRTQQEDSAVYLCASSSDMGLDGYTFGSGTRLTVV.

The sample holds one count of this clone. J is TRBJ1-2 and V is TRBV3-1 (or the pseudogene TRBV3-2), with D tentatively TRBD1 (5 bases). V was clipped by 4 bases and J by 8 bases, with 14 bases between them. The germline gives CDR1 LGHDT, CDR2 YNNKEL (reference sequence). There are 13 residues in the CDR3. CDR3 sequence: CASSPTGVGGYTF. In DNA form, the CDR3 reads TGTGCCAGCAGCCCTACAGGCGTGGGGGGCTACACCTTC.

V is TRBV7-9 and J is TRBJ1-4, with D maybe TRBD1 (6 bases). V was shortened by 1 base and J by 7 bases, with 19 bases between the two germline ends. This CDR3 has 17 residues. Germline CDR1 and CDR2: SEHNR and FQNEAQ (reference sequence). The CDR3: CASSLDTRGGYAEKLFF. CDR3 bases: TGTGCCAGCAGCTTAGATACCAGGGGCGGGTATGCTGAAAAACTGTTTTTT.

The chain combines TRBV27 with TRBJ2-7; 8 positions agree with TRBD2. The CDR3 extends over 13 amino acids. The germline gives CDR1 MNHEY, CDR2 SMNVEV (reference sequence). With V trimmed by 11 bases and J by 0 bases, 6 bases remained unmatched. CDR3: CACRSGSSYEQYF. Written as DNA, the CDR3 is TGTGCCTGTCGGAGCGGGAGCTCCTACGAGCAGTACTTC.

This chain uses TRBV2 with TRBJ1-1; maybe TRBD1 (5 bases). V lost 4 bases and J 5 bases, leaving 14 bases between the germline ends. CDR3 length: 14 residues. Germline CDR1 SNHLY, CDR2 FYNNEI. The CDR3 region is CASSGGLTVTEAFF. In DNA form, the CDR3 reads TGTGCCAGCAGTGGGGGACTTACGGTTACTGAAGCTTTCTTT.

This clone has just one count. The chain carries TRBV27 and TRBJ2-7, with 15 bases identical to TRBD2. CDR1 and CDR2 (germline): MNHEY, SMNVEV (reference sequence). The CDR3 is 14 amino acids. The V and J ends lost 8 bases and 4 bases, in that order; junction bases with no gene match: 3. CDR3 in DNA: TGTGCCAGCGGACTAGCGGGGGGGCCTTACGAGCAGTACTTC. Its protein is CASGLAGGPYEQYF.

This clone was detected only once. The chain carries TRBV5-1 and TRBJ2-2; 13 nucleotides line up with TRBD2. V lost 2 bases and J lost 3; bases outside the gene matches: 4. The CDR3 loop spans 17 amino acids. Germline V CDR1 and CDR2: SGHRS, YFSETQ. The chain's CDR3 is CASSFTSGGADTGELFF. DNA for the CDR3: TGCGCCAGCAGCTTTACTAGCGGGGGGGCTGACACCGGGGAGCTGTTTTTT.

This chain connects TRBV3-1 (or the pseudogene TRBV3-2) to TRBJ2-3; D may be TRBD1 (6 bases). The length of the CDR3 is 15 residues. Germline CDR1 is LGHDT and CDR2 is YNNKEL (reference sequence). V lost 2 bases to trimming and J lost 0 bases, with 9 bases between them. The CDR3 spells CASSQMDRSTDTQYF. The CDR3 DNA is TGTGCCAGCAGCCAAATGGACAGAAGCACAGATACGCAGTATTTT.

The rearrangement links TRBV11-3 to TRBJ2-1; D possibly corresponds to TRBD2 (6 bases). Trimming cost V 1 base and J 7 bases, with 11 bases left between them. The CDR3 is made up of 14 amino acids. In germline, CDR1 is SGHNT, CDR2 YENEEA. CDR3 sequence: CASSLGGAWNEQFF. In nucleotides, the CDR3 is TGTGCCAGCAGCTTAGGCGGGGCGTGGAATGAGCAGTTCTTC. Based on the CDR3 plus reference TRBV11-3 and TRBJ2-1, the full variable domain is EAGVVQSPRYKIIEKKQPVAFWCNPISGHNTLYWYLQNLGQGPELLIRYENEEAVDDSQLPKDRFSAERLKGVDSTLKIQPAELGDSAVYLCASSLGGAWNEQFFGPGTRLTVL.

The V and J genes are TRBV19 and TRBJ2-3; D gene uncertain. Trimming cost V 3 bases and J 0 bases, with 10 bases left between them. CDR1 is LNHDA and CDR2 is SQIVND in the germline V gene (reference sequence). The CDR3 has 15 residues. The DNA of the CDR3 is TGTGCCAGTAGTATGTGGGCGTCTAGCACAGATACGCAGTATTTT. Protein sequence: CASSMWASSTDTQYF.

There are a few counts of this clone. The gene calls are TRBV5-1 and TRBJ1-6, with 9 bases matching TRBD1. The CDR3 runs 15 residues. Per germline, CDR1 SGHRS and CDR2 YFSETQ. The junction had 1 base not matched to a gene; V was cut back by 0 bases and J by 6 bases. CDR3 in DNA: TGCGCCAGCAGCTTGGGACAGGGGGGTAATTCACCCCTCCACTTT. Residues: CASSLGQGGNSPLHF.

The CDR3 coding sequence is TGTGCCAGCAGTCTGGGACTAGCAGCCTACGAGCAGTACTTC. Its protein product is CASSLGLAAYEQYF. The chain is built from TRBV6-5 and TRBJ2-7, with 9 bases lining up with TRBD2. Germline V gives CDR1 MNHEY, CDR2 SVGAGI. This CDR3 has 14 amino acids. The J segment lost 2 bases and the V segment lost 5 bases, leaving 4 bases of the junction unmatched.

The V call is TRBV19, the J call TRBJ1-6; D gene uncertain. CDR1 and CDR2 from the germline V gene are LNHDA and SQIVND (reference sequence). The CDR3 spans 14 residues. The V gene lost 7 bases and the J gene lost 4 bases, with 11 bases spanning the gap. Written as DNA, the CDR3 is TGTGCCAGTACTGAGACGGGGTATAATTCACCCCTCCACTTT. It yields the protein CASTETGYNSPLHF.

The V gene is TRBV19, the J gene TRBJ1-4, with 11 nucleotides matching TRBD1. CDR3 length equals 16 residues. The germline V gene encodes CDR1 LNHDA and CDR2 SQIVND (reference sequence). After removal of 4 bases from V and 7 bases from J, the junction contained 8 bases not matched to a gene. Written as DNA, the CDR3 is TGTGCCAGTAGTAGACGGACAGGGGGCGGCCCTGAAAAACTGTTTTTT. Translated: CASSRRTGGGPEKLFF.

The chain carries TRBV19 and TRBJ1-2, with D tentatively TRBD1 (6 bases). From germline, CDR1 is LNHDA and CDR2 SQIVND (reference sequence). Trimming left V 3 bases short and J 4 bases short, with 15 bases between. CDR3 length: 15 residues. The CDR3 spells CASSMIAGVGYGYTF. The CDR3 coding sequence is TGTGCCAGTAGTATGATCGCAGGGGTAGGCTATGGCTACACCTTC.